These T cell receptor beta chains were read from a single sample in a study of CD8 T cells in ankylosing spondylitis. TCRdb called the 5' RACE reads again in MiXCR, with one record for every CDR3 protein. The table has some 240,000 distinct CDR3 sequences, about a sixth seen once. The source material was blood, either unsorted or a sorted T cell fraction (not recorded which). Receptors originate from a male donor with ankylosing spondylitis or in good health (not recorded which). Both conserved end residues are part of each CDR3. The D gene is left open where the match is weak. The size field is filled for only some rows; it gives once, few, many or a size class.

CASSLSGANEQFF,TGTGCCAGCAGCCTTTCGGGGGCCAATGAGCAGTTCTTC,TRBV14,-,-,TRBJ2-1
CSATGGPSFIQPQHF,TGCAGTGCTACAGGGGGGCCTTCCTTCATTCAGCCCCAGCATTTT,TRBV20-1,TRBD1,-,TRBJ1-5
CASSQDQGEANTGELFF,TGCGCCAGCAGCCAAGATCAGGGGGAGGCGAACACCGGGGAGCTGTTTTTT,TRBV4-1,-,many,TRBJ2-2
CASTKSPGGALYF,TGTGCCAGCACCAAAAGTCCAGGGGGCGCTCTATATTTT,TRBV27,TRBD1,-,TRBJ1-4
CSVVARRDRGDEQFF,TGCAGCGTTGTGGCGCGTCGGGACAGGGGCGATGAGCAGTTCTTC,TRBV29-1,TRBD1,many,TRBJ2-1
CASSPLFGRDISGANVLTF,TGTGCCAGCAGTCCCCTTTTCGGCCGGGACATTTCTGGGGCCAACGTCCTGACTTTC,TRBV28,-,-,TRBJ2-6
CSVEELGRHTGELFF,TGCAGCGTTGAAGAACTTGGACGCCACACCGGGGAGCTGTTTTTT,TRBV29-1,-,-,TRBJ2-2
CASSPPPGTGGDSNQPQHF,TGCGCCAGCAGCCCCCCGCCCGGGACAGGGGGTGATAGCAATCAGCCCCAGCATTTT,TRBV4-3,TRBD1,-,TRBJ1-5
CSASQETQYF,TGCAGTGCTAGCCAAGAGACCCAGTACTTC,TRBV20-1,-,-,TRBJ2-5
CASSYSEGGTGELFF,TGTGCCAGCAGTTACTCAGAGGGGGGTACCGGGGAGCTGTTTTTT,TRBV6-5,-,few,TRBJ2-2
CAIRAGGDEQYF,TGTGCCATCAGAGCGGGGGGCGACGAGCAGTACTTC,TRBV10-3,TRBD2,many,TRBJ2-7
CASSLRSLGQRNYGYTF,TGTGCCAGCAGCTTACGGTCTCTAGGACAGCGGAACTATGGCTACACCTTC,TRBV7-2,-,many,TRBJ1-2
CASSSRTGGQFF,TGTGCCAGCAGTTCAAGGACAGGGGGCCAGTTCTTC,TRBV27,TRBD1,many,TRBJ2-1
CASSLAALRGETQYF,TGTGCCAGCAGCTTGGCAGCGCTCAGGGGGGAGACCCAGTACTTC,TRBV7-2,TRBD1,-,TRBJ2-5
CASIGPKAGGPNEQFF,TGCGCCAGCATCGGACCAAAAGCGGGAGGGCCCAATGAGCAGTTCTTC,TRBV5-1,TRBD2,-,TRBJ2-1
CASRANSNTGELFF,TGTGCCAGCAGGGCAAACTCGAACACCGGGGAGCTGTTTTTT,TRBV12-3/TRBV12-4,-,many,TRBJ2-2
CSARSGKEQPQHF,TGCAGTGCTAGGTCAGGGAAGGAACAGCCCCAGCATTTT,TRBV20-1,-,-,TRBJ1-5
CASSPLAGLPPDSYNEQFF,TGCGCCAGCAGCCCTTTAGCGGGGCTACCCCCTGACTCCTACAATGAGCAGTTCTTC,TRBV4-3,TRBD2,many,TRBJ2-1
CSARRDTNNEQFF,TGCAGTGCTCGCAGGGACACCAACAATGAGCAGTTCTTC,TRBV20-1,-,many,TRBJ2-1
CASSFQGTHEQYF,TGTGCCAGCAGCTTCCAGGGGACCCACGAGCAGTACTTC,TRBV5-6,-,few,TRBJ2-7
CASSLEGNTIYF,TGCGCCAGCAGCTTGGAAGGAAACACCATATATTTT,TRBV5-1,-,-,TRBJ1-3
CASSNDRAGQETQYF,TGTGCCAGCAGCAACGACAGGGCTGGACAAGAGACCCAGTACTTC,TRBV5-6,TRBD1,-,TRBJ2-5
CASKSGSLSYNEQFF,TGTGCCAGCAAAAGCGGCTCGCTCTCCTACAATGAGCAGTTCTTC,TRBV28,-,-,TRBJ2-1
CASSSLWAYEQYF,TGTGCCAGCAGTTCCCTTTGGGCCTACGAGCAGTACTTC,TRBV6-2/TRBV6-3,-,-,TRBJ2-7
CASSQPGGNTGELFF,TGTGCCAGCAGCCAACCTGGGGGGAACACCGGGGAGCTGTTTTTT,TRBV3-1,-,-,TRBJ2-2
CASSQDPAGGYDNEQFF,TGCGCCAGCAGCCAAGATCCGGCAGGGGGATATGACAATGAGCAGTTCTTC,TRBV4-1,TRBD1,many,TRBJ2-1
CASRMGVGTEAFF,TGCGCCAGCAGAATGGGGGTAGGCACTGAAGCTTTCTTT,TRBV4-1,-,many,TRBJ1-1
CAISTGTGRLNYGYTF,TGTGCCATCAGTACCGGGACAGGGAGGTTGAACTATGGCTACACCTTC,TRBV10-3,TRBD1,-,TRBJ1-2
CASSLRLASVMGSEPYNEQFF,TGTGCCAGCAGCTTGAGGCTAGCGAGCGTTATGGGGAGCGAGCCCTACAATGAGCAGTTCTTC,TRBV7-2,-,-,TRBJ2-1
CPSSTLGTGELFF,TGTCCCAGCAGCACCCTCGGCACCGGGGAGCTGTTTTTT,TRBV7-4,-,-,TRBJ2-2
CSARDWPSGTYNEQFF,TGCAGTGCTAGAGATTGGCCTAGCGGAACCTACAATGAGCAGTTCTTC,TRBV20-1,TRBD2,few,TRBJ2-1
CASSPRATSGYNEQFF,TGTGCCAGCAGCCCGAGGGCGACTAGCGGTTACAATGAGCAGTTCTTC,TRBV7-9,TRBD2,-,TRBJ2-1
CASSRTSNTEAFF,TGCGCCAGCAGCCGTACATCGAACACTGAAGCTTTCTTT,TRBV4-3,-,few,TRBJ1-1
CASSEGFSATDTQYF,TGTGCCAGCAGTGAAGGCTTTAGCGCCACAGATACGCAGTATTTT,TRBV6-1,-,-,TRBJ2-3
CASSPLAAYEQYF,TGTGCCAGCAGCCCACTAGCCGCCTACGAGCAGTACTTC,TRBV12-3/TRBV12-4,-,-,TRBJ2-7
CSGSGGAMNTEAFF,TGCAGCGGGTCCGGTGGGGCCATGAACACTGAAGCTTTCTTT,TRBV29-1,-,few,TRBJ1-1
CASSLSYQAIPRLTEAFF,TGTGCCAGCAGTTTATCGTACCAGGCAATTCCACGACTTACTGAAGCTTTCTTT,TRBV27,-,few,TRBJ1-1
CSSPRTGHTFYYEQYF,TGCAGTTCACCAAGGACAGGGCACACCTTTTACTACGAGCAGTACTTC,TRBV29-1,TRBD1,few,TRBJ2-7
CASRVDRGSGGELFF,TGTGCCAGCAGGGTCGACAGAGGTTCAGGCGGGGAGCTGTTTTTT,TRBV6-1,-,few,TRBJ2-2
CASSIAIGWNEQFF,TGTGCCAGTAGTATAGCCATAGGTTGGAATGAGCAGTTCTTC,TRBV19,-,-,TRBJ2-1
CASSLSLGSNTEAFF,TGTGCCAGCAGTTTATCCCTGGGCTCGAACACTGAAGCTTTCTTT,TRBV12-3/TRBV12-4,-,-,TRBJ1-1
CASSLDAGRGNEQFF,TGTGCCAGCAGCTTAGACGCGGGAAGGGGGAATGAGCAGTTCTTC,TRBV7-8,-,-,TRBJ2-1
CASSYSPSGSSYEQYF,TGTGCCAGCAGTTACTCACCGAGCGGGAGTTCCTACGAGCAGTACTTC,TRBV6-5,TRBD2,many,TRBJ2-7
CASSLEGVGYNEQFF,TGTGCCAGCAGTTTAGAGGGAGTCGGCTACAATGAGCAGTTCTTC,TRBV27,-,-,TRBJ2-1